This T cell receptor beta chain is from a study of blood T cell repertoires in COVID-19. Study background: Samples of COVID-19 (acute and convalescent) were obtained from the United States, Italy and Spain.

The germline V gene has CDR1 KGHSH and CDR2 LQKENI. The V and J ends lost 3 bases and 7 bases respectively, with 15 bases between them. There are 15 residues in the CDR3. The protocol was immunoSEQ multiplex PCR, while the TCRdb copy is restricted to in-frame clones and leaves out a portion. Of nearly 45,000 clones listed, about 88% are singletons. The chain recombines TRBV18 with TRBJ2-2; D uncertain. This sequence was found in a human donor in a cohort sampled during active COVID-19. The sequencing sample was made of peripheral blood. In nucleotides, the CDR3 is TGTGCCAGCTCACCCCAGGAAAAATCCGTCGGGGAGCTGTTTTTT. Translated: CASSPQEKSVGELFF.